This passage covers 26 T cell receptor beta chains from one sample sequenced in a study of T cells in Graves' hyperthyroidism and ophthalmopathy. TCR beta CDR3 regions were amplified from RNA. When the TCR CDR3 underwent first-round RT-PCR, the HTBI primer set was used. TCRdb re-called the multiplex PCR reads through MiXCR, storing one row per CDR3 protein. The sample holds about 420,000 distinct CDR3 sequences, 12% to 15% seen once. The sequencing input was blood. The receptor set was obtained from a woman aged 18-35 years with Graves' hyperthyroidism.

The sample holds one count of this clonotype. A much larger clone lies one base from this, so it may be a read error. The chain joins TRBV28 to TRBJ2-3; 10 bases align to TRBD2. Germline values: CDR1 MDHEN, CDR2 SYDVKM. With 11 bases clipped from V and 6 bases from J, the junction kept 8 bases outside the gene matches. This CDR3 contains 13 residues. The CDR3 loop is CAGKREGADTQYF. The CDR3 DNA follows: TGTGCCGGCAAGCGGGAGGGCGCCGATACGCAGTATTTT.

A word on this clonotype: A much larger clone is a single base away; this may be a read error. V is TRBV30 and J is TRBJ2-3, with TRBD2 as a possible D gene (6 bases). CDR1 is GTSNPN, CDR2 SVGIG, per germline (reference sequence). The CDR3 consists of 14 residues. Between the trimmed V and J ends, which lost 2 bases and 4 bases, there was a span of 13 bases. The CDR3 protein is CAWSISGGADTQYF. The CDR3 region has the DNA TGTGCCTGGAGTATTAGCGGAGGCGCAGATACGCAGTATTTT.

Ten or more counts support this clonotype. V usage is TRBV28 and J usage is TRBJ2-3; D may correspond to TRBD1 or TRBD2 (6 bases each). The CDR3 totals 16 residues. Germline V CDR1 and CDR2: MDHEN, SYDVKM. V gave up 2 bases and J gave up 0 bases, with 12 bases separating them. The CDR3 spells CASSLEGGASTDTQYF. The CDR3 region has the DNA TGTGCCAGCAGTTTAGAGGGGGGCGCTAGCACAGATACGCAGTATTTT.

This clonotype was picked up many times. This sequence joins TRBV7-3 and TRBJ2-3; no clear D gene. V gave up 6 bases and J gave up 6 bases, with 10 bases separating them. CDR1 SGHTA and CDR2 FQGTGA come from the germline V gene. CDR3 length equals 12 residues. The CDR3 loop is CASSSVGDTQYF. The CDR3 coding sequence is TGTGCCAGCAGTTCGGTAGGGGATACGCAGTATTTT.

In its sample, this clonotype was seen a few times. The genes are TRBV28 and TRBJ2-2; perhaps TRBD1 as D (7 bases). V lost 4 bases and J lost 5, with 17 bases in between. The CDR3 covers 16 residues. In germline, CDR1 is MDHEN, CDR2 SYDVKM. CDR3 loop: CASSSAGGSMTGELFF. CDR3 DNA: TGTGCCAGCAGTTCGGCAGGGGGGTCGATGACCGGGGAGCTGTTTTTT.

The V and J genes are TRBV5-4 and TRBJ2-1, with 8 bases matching TRBD2. Trimming removed 0 bases from V and 0 bases from J; junction bases left unmatched: 5. This CDR3 is built from 17 residues. Germline V lookup: CDR1 SGHNT, CDR2 YYREEE (reference sequence). Here the CDR3 reads CASSLGTSGGSYNEQFF. Written as DNA, the CDR3 is TGTGCCAGCAGCTTGGGTACTAGCGGAGGCTCCTACAATGAGCAGTTCTTC. The variable domain in full, completed from reference TRBV5-4 and TRBJ2-1, reads ETGVTQSPTHLIKTRGQQVTLRCSSQSGHNTVSWYQQALGQGPQFIFQYYREEENGRGNFPPRFSGLQFPNYSSELNVNALELDDSALYLCASSLGTSGGSYNEQFFGPGTRLTVL.

The chain has TRBV29-1 and TRBJ1-1; no clear D gene. There are 13 residues in the CDR3. Germline values: CDR1 SQVTM, CDR2 ANQGSEA. The germline V and J ends were trimmed by 7 bases and 2 bases, with 14 bases remaining between them. The CDR3 spells CSGHEGQNTEAFF. The DNA of the CDR3 is TGCAGCGGCCACGAAGGCCAAAACACTGAAGCTTTCTTT.

This clonotype has at least ten counts. CDR3 sequence: CASSLESRGHQPQHF. For the CDR3, the DNA is TGTGCCAGCAGTTTAGAGTCCAGGGGGCATCAGCCCCAGCATTTT. The rearrangement uses TRBV28 and TRBJ1-5; TRBD1 aligns across 8 bases. J was trimmed by 5 bases and V by 2 bases; bases with no gene match: 5. This CDR3 spans 15 amino acids. Germline V CDR1 and CDR2: MDHEN, SYDVKM. Supplemented by reference TRBV28 and TRBJ1-5, the full variable domain reads DVKVTQSSRYLVKRTGEKVFLECVQDMDHENMFWYRQDPGLGLRLIYFSYDVKMKEKGDIPEGYSVSREKKERFSLILESASTNQTSMYLCASSLESRGHQPQHFGDGTRLSIL.

This clonotype showed up just a few times. The V gene is TRBV3-1, the J gene TRBJ1-1; 7 positions agree with TRBD1. Germline V lookup: CDR1 LGHDT, CDR2 YNNKEL (reference sequence). The CDR3 length is 16 residues. The V and J ends lost 0 bases and 1 base, in that order; junction bases with no gene match: 5. CDR3: CASSQEWRGRNTEAFF. DNA of the CDR3: TGTGCCAGCAGCCAAGAATGGAGGGGGCGGAACACTGAAGCTTTCTTT. The entire variable domain, with the rest obtained from reference TRBV3-1 and TRBJ1-1, is as follows: DTAVSQTPKYLVTQMGNDKSIKCEQNLGHDTMYWYKQDSKKFLKIMFSYNNKELIINETVPNRFSPKSPDKAHLNLHINSLELGDSAVYFCASSQEWRGRNTEAFFGQGTRLTVV.

This clonotype has a count of ten or more. The V and J genes are TRBV4-1 and TRBJ1-1; no clear D gene. Per the germline V gene, CDR1 is MGHRA and CDR2 is YSYEKL. Trimming took off 3 bases at V and 4 bases at J, with 12 bases between the two ends. The CDR3 covers 14 residues. CDR3 sequence reads: CASSQPNGGTEAFF. CDR3 coding DNA: TGCGCCAGCAGCCAGCCCAATGGTGGCACTGAAGCTTTCTTT.

This clonotype was found many times. The chain joins TRBV7-2 to TRBJ2-7; 9 bases fit TRBD2. The germline gives CDR1 SGHTA, CDR2 FQGNSA. The CDR3 has 18 amino acids. The V segment lost 6 bases and the J segment 3 bases; nucleotides outside the gene matches: 18. The CDR3 loop is CASSTGTSLVGAFYEQYF. In DNA, the CDR3 is TGTGCCAGCAGTACCGGGACTAGCTTAGTGGGGGCCTTCTACGAGCAGTACTTC.

This clonotype showed up many times. The genes are TRBV10-3 and TRBJ1-2, with 9 bases matching TRBD1. The CDR3 spans 16 residues. Germline V gene lookup returns CDR1 ENHRY and CDR2 SYGVKD. J gave up 4 bases and V 4 bases, and 10 bases lay outside the gene matches. The CDR3 nucleotides read TGTGCCATCAGTGGAGGAACGACAGGGGGGGGCTATGGCTACACCTTC. The encoded protein is CAISGGTTGGGYGYTF.

The chain combines TRBV5-1 with TRBJ2-1; TRBD1 matches 7 bases. The J call may be in error: the DNA end matches TRBJ2-7 better. Germline lookup yields CDR1 SGHRS and CDR2 YFSETQ. The length of the CDR3 is 13 residues. CDR3 bases: TGCGCCAGCAGCTTCGGGACAGCCAATGAGCAGTACTTC. Residues: CASSFGTANEQYF.

The chain couples TRBV11-2 to TRBJ2-1; D perhaps matches TRBD2 (5 bases). The germline CDR1 and CDR2 sequences are SGHAT and FQNNGV. This CDR3 has 14 residues. V lost 5 bases and J lost 4, with 12 bases in between. CDR3 region: CASSPYERYNEQFF. Written as DNA, the CDR3 is TGTGCCAGCAGCCCCTACGAGCGGTACAATGAGCAGTTCTTC.

This clonotype was seen a handful of times. The gene calls are TRBV29-1 and TRBJ2-2; 12 bases are a match to TRBD2. The length of the CDR3 is 15 residues. J was trimmed by 5 bases and V by 4 bases; bases with no gene match: 5. Looked up from germline, CDR1 is SQVTM and CDR2 is ANQGSEA. The CDR3 loop reads CSVGLAGVETGELFF. The CDR3 DNA sequence: TGCAGCGTTGGACTAGCGGGAGTTGAGACCGGGGAGCTGTTTTTT.

The rearrangement links TRBV12-3 or TRBV12-4 to TRBJ1-3; D unresolved. This CDR3 is 11 amino acids long. Trimming left V 5 bases short and J 9 bases short, with 8 bases between. The CDR3 sequence is CASSMRGTIYF. Written as DNA, the CDR3 is TGTGCCAGCAGTATGCGGGGCACCATATATTTT.

This chain uses TRBV9 with TRBJ1-1, with 7 bases that match TRBD1. The CDR3 spans 16 residues. Per germline, CDR1 SGDLS and CDR2 YYNGEE. The V segment lost 2 bases and the J segment 2 bases; nucleotides outside the gene matches: 9. Written as DNA, the CDR3 is TGTGCCAGCAGCGTCAGTCCGGGACAGACAAACACTGAAGCTTTCTTT. Amino acid sequence: CASSVSPGQTNTEAFF.

On this clonotype itself: One end of the junction fails to match germline, which may point to a read error. V usage is TRBV30 and J usage is TRBJ2-7; no reliable D call. The CDR3 loop spans 13 amino acids. Germline V gene sequence: CDR1 GTSNPN, CDR2 SVGIG (reference sequence). CDR3 protein: CASISGPSYERYF. CDR3 DNA sequence: TGTGCCAGTATTTCCGGGCCCTCCTACGAGCGGTACTTC.

This clonotype was counted at least ten times. DNA for the CDR3: TGTGCCAGCAGTGAAAGAAGTCTCACTGAAGCTTTCTTT. Its protein is CASSERSLTEAFF. The rearrangement links TRBV2 to TRBJ1-1; D remains unclear. The V end lost 2 bases, the J end lost 4 bases, and 8 bases lay between the germline ends. CDR1 SNHLY and CDR2 FYNNEI come from the germline V gene. The CDR3 loop spans 13 amino acids.

DNA of the CDR3: TGTGCCATCAGGGAGACAGGGAACACCGGGGAGCTGTTTTTT. It is translated as CAIRETGNTGELFF. This rearrangement joins TRBV10-3 to TRBJ2-2; TRBD1 is a possible D gene (6 bases). The CDR3 totals 14 residues. CDR1 ENHRY and CDR2 SYGVKD come from the germline V gene. V was clipped by 6 bases and J by 1 base, with 9 bases between them.

V usage is TRBV6-1 and J usage is TRBJ1-2; 9 bases line up with TRBD1. The CDR3 consists of 14 residues. CDR1 and CDR2 from the germline V gene are MNHNS and SASEGT. Trimming took 6 bases from V and 7 from J; bases not matched to a gene: 9. The DNA for the CDR3 is TGTGCCAGCAGATCCGGGACAGGGCTCGGTGGCTACACCTTC. Translation: CASRSGTGLGGYTF.

This clonotype was seen a few times. V usage is TRBV4-2 and J usage is TRBJ1-1; D call uncertain. The CDR3 covers 14 residues. V was pared by 5 bases and J by 3 bases, with 13 bases between. Germline V gene data show CDR1 as LGHNA and CDR2 as YNFKEQ. The CDR3 region has the DNA TGTGCCAGCAGCAGGACGACGGCAGACACTGAAGCTTTCTTT. Translated, it gives CASSRTTADTEAFF.

This clonotype was seen many times. This chain links TRBV27 with TRBJ2-3; TRBD2 is a possible D gene (6 bases). The germline V and J ends were trimmed by 5 bases and 4 bases, with 16 bases remaining between them. CDR1 and CDR2 (germline): MNHEY, SMNVEV (reference sequence). CDR3 length: 15 residues. The CDR3 DNA reads as TGTGCCAGCAGTCTCCTGGGACTGGTCTCAGATACGCAGTATTTT. Translated: CASSLLGLVSDTQYF.

This clonotype was observed many times. The gene calls are TRBV10-3 and TRBJ1-1, with D unclear. The CDR3 sequence is 15 residues long. Looked up from germline, CDR1 is ENHRY and CDR2 is SYGVKD. V lost 1 base to trimming and J lost 0 bases, with 9 bases between them. DNA for the CDR3: TGTGCCATCAGTGAGTTTGAGGAGGTGAACACTGAAGCTTTCTTT. As protein: CAISEFEEVNTEAFF.

This clonotype was seen ten or more times. The chain is built from TRBV12-5 and TRBJ1-2, with D possibly matching TRBD1 (5 bases). The CDR3 has 14 amino acids. V was clipped by 1 base and J by 7 bases, with 13 bases between them. Germline loops: CDR1 LGHNT, CDR2 FRNRAP. This CDR3 is CASGLAGRPFGYTF. CDR3 bases: TGTGCTAGTGGTTTGGCGGGACGGCCGTTTGGCTACACCTTC.

In its sample, this clonotype was seen many times. The chain joins TRBV20-1 to TRBJ1-4, with D unclear. Trimming removed 0 bases from V and 3 bases from J, with 11 bases in between. This CDR3 contains 15 residues. Germline CDR1 reads DFQATT; CDR2 reads SNEGSKA (reference sequence). The CDR3 is CSARDGRGANEKLFF. As DNA, the CDR3 is TGCAGTGCTAGAGATGGACGGGGAGCTAATGAAAAACTGTTTTTT.